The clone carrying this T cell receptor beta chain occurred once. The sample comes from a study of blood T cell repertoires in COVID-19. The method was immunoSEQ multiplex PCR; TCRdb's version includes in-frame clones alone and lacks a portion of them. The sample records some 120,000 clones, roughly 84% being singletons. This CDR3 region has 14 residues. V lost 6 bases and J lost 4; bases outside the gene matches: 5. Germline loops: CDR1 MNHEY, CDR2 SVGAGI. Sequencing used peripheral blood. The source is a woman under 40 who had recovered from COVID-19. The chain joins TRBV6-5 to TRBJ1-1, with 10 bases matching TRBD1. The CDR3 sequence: CASRRTGGSTEAFF. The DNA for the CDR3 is TGTGCCAGCAGAAGGACAGGGGGTAGCACTGAAGCTTTCTTT.